This TCR beta chain was recovered during a study of T-cell memory formation after mild COVID-19. For the study at large: Largely donor-specific TCR clusters were found.

From 5'RACE with constant-segment primers came TCR alpha and TCR beta cDNA libraries that carried sample barcodes and UMIs. A single record per CDR3 protein comes from TCRdb applying MiXCR to the 5' RACE reads. The data contain under 550,000 distinct CDR3 sequences, 15% to 20% of them singletons. This CDR3 is built from 13 residues. Trimming stripped 6 bases from V and 4 bases from J, with 12 bases between. Germline V gene data show CDR1 as MNHEY and CDR2 as SMNVEV (reference sequence). The sequence came from an adult woman who had mild COVID-19 (a few samples of this study predate the infection). Cell type and time point are not known. Sequenced: PBMCs or a T cell subset sorted from them (not recorded which). The chain carries TRBV27 and TRBJ1-2, with D possibly TRBD1 on 5 matching bases. CDR3 region: CASRPTEAYGYTF. CDR3 in DNA: TGTGCCAGCAGACCGACAGAAGCCTATGGCTACACCTTC.